Listed below are T cell receptor beta chains from one sample, sequenced in a study of cytomegalovirus exposure and HLA in healthy donors. Using immunoSEQ multiplex PCR, the repertoire was profiled, and TCRdb retains in-frame clones only, with some absent. Seen here are over 85,000 clones, over 80% observed once, and the top ten hold more than 3%. The sequencing sample was made of PBMCs. Every receptor here comes from a female donor in good health and CMV-seropositive. CDR3s include the opening cysteine and the closing phenylalanine or tryptophan. D genes are given only for firm matches. Part of the rows lack a size; the others show once, few, many or a class for expanded clones.

>TRBJ1-1|TRBD1|.|TRBV7-6
TGTGCCAGCAGCTCAACAGGGGGTCGTGCAGCTTTCTTT
CASSSTGGRAAFF
>TRBJ1-3|.|.|TRBV10-3
TGTGCCACACTACCCACAGGGTATTCCGGAAACACCATATATTTT
CATLPTGYSGNTIYF
>TRBJ2-5|.|few|TRBV18
TGTGCCAGCTCACCAAGCGGGCAAGAGACCCAGTACTTC
CASSPSGQETQYF
>TRBJ2-1|TRBD2|.|TRBV5-1
TGCGCCAGCAGCACGGGACTAGCGGGGGGGTACTCCTACAATGAGCAGTTCTTC
CASSTGLAGGYSYNEQFF
>TRBJ2-5|.|few|TRBV29-1
TGCAGCGTGAAACAGGTCCAAGAGACCCAGTACTTC
CSVKQVQETQYF
>TRBJ2-7|TRBD2|.|TRBV5-1
TGCGCCAGCAGGAGGACAGCCGGGACTAGTTTCGAGTACGAGCAGTACTTC
CASRRTAGTSFEYEQYF
>TRBJ2-5|TRBD2|.|TRBV11-2
TGTGCCAGCAGCCCGGGACTACATAACGCTCCAAGAGATACCCAGTACTTC
CASSPGLHNAPRDTQYF
>TRBJ1-4|.|.|TRBV10-3
TGTGCCATCAGCGCGACAGCTGCAACTAATGAAAAACTGTTTTTT
CAISATAATNEKLFF
>TRBJ2-1|.|.|TRBV4-1
TGCGCCAGCAGCCTAGAGGGCGCAGGGTACAATGAGCAGTTCTTC
CASSLEGAGYNEQFF
>TRBJ1-1|.|.|TRBV7-2
TGTGCCAGCAGCTTAAGGTGGAGTATGAACACTGAAGCTTTCTTT
CASSLRWSMNTEAFF
>TRBJ2-1|TRBD2|.|TRBV30
TGTGCCTGGAGTGGAACTAGCGGGAACTACTATGAGCAGTTCTTC
CAWSGTSGNYYEQFF
>TRBJ2-3|.|.|TRBV5-1
TGCGCCAGCAGCCCGAATGCGGCAGGGACTAGCACAGATACGCAGTATTTT
CASSPNAAGTSTDTQYF
>TRBJ1-2|TRBD1|once|TRBV5-1
TGCGCCAGCAGCCACAACAGGGGGGCGAGCTATGGCTACACCTTC
CASSHNRGASYGYTF
>TRBJ1-3|TRBD1|.|TRBV6-4
TGTGCCAGCAGTGATGCCGGGACAGCTGGAAACACCATATATTTT
CASSDAGTAGNTIYF
>TRBJ1-2|.|.|TRBV6-5
TGTGCCAGCAGGGGACCAGGGGTATATGGCTACACCTTC
CASRGPGVYGYTF
>TRBJ2-7|TRBD1|once|TRBV6-5
TGTGCCAGCAGTTACGACAGGGCTACCTACGAGCAGTACTTC
CASSYDRATYEQYF
>TRBJ2-3|TRBD2|.|TRBV6-1
TGTGCCAGCAGTGAACTAGCGGGCAACACAGATACGCAGTATTTT
CASSELAGNTDTQYF
>TRBJ2-2|.|.|TRBV5-1
TGCGCCAGCAGCTTTAGCACTGGGGGGGAGCTGTTTTTT
CASSFSTGGELFF
>TRBJ2-5|.|.|TRBV7-9
TGTGCCAGCAGCCCTTGGGGGGAGGAAGGATCGGTTCAGTACTTC
CASSPWGEEGSVQYF
>TRBJ2-3|.|.|TRBV5-1
TGCGCCAGCAGCCCGAGGTTGGGCACAGATACGCAGTATTTT
CASSPRLGTDTQYF
>TRBJ1-2|.|.|TRBV27
TGTGCCAGCAGTTTATCTGCGGGAAGCTATGGCTACACCTTC
CASSLSAGSYGYTF
>TRBJ1-1|TRBD1|.|TRBV19
TGTGCCAGTAGTGACAGGGAGACTGAAGCTTTCTTT
CASSDRETEAFF
>TRBJ2-3|TRBD2|.|TRBV6-1
TGTGCCAGCGGGCTAGGACTAGCGGGCACAGATACGCAGTATTTT
CASGLGLAGTDTQYF
>TRBJ1-1|.|few|TRBV5-1
TGCGCCAGCAGCTTGGTCGCGGTAATGAACACTGAAGCTTTCTTT
CASSLVAVMNTEAFF
>TRBJ1-2|TRBD1|.|TRBV6-5
TGTGCCAGCAGCCCCGGGACAGGAGGCGATGGCTACACCTTC
CASSPGTGGDGYTF
>TRBJ1-1|TRBD1|.|TRBV27
TGTGCCAGCAGTCCATCGACAGGGGAAGCTTTCTTT
CASSPSTGEAFF
>TRBJ2-7|TRBD1|.|TRBV6-6
TGTGCCAGCAGCTACGTTAGGGGGCCCCTCTCCTACGAGCAGTACTTC
CASSYVRGPLSYEQYF
>TRBJ2-2|TRBD1|.|TRBV7-9
TGTTCCAGCAGCGCCCGACAGGGGGCGAACACCGGGGAGCTGTTTTTT
CSSSARQGANTGELFF
>TRBJ2-1|.|.|TRBV7-2
TGTGCCAGCAGCTTAGCAATCAGGGACTACAATGAGCAGTTCTTC
CASSLAIRDYNEQFF
>TRBJ2-1|TRBD2|.|TRBV19
TGTGCCAGTAACCCTAGCGGGTTGTCCAATGAGCAGTTCTTC
CASNPSGLSNEQFF
>TRBJ2-7|TRBD2|.|TRBV5-1
TGCGCCAGCAGCCCCGGCATTTGGGCGGGAGGGCCTCTGTCCTACGAGCAGTACTTC
CASSPGIWAGGPLSYEQYF
>TRBJ1-1|TRBD1|.|TRBV18
TGTGCCAGCTCACCGCGACAGGGGGCGAGTAACACTGAAGCTTTCTTT
CASSPRQGASNTEAFF
>TRBJ2-7|.|.|TRBV5-1
TGCGCCAGCAGCTTGGATCGGCGGGAGCAGTACTTC
CASSLDRREQYF
>TRBJ2-7|.|.|TRBV28
TGTGCCAGCAGTTTAAACGGGCAGGGATCCTACGAGCAGTACTTC
CASSLNGQGSYEQYF
>TRBJ2-7|TRBD1|.|TRBV7-9
TGTGCCAGCAGCGGGACAGGGTTCCCCTACGAGCAGTACTTC
CASSGTGFPYEQYF
>TRBJ2-7|TRBD1|.|TRBV30
TGTGCCTGGAGAGGGGACAGCCACTCCTACGAGCAGTACTTC
CAWRGDSHSYEQYF
>TRBJ2-7|.|.|TRBV29-1
TGCAGCGTTGCTGGGAGCTTCTCCTACGAGCAGTACTTC
CSVAGSFSYEQYF
>TRBJ2-1|TRBD2|once|TRBV11-3
TGTGCCAGCAGCTTCTCTAGCGGGAGTCAAGAGCAGTTCTTC
CASSFSSGSQEQFF
>TRBJ2-1|.|.|TRBV9
TGTGCCAGCAGCACGGGACAAACATCCATCAATGAGCAGTTCTTC
CASSTGQTSINEQFF
>TRBJ2-5|.|.|TRBV6-5
TGTGCCAGCAGTTACTCTTTGGGGGCAGAGACCCAGTACTTC
CASSYSLGAETQYF
>TRBJ1-2|.|.|TRBV4-2
TGTGCCAGCAGCCAAGCAGGGTGGGGCTACACCTTC
CASSQAGWGYTF
>TRBJ1-5|TRBD1|.|TRBV2
TGTGCCAGCAGGGGACAGGGGTCGGGCAATCAGCCCCAGCATTTT
CASRGQGSGNQPQHF
>TRBJ2-7|.|.|TRBV6-1
TGTGCCAGCAGTGAAGGACAGCCGATCAGTTACGAGCAGTACTTC
CASSEGQPISYEQYF